This T cell receptor beta chain was recorded in a study of T cell repertoires in cytomegalovirus infection. The germline gives CDR1 MDHEN, CDR2 SYDVKM. There are 13 residues in the CDR3. The V and J ends lost 3 bases and 7 bases respectively, with 13 bases between them. This clonotype has a handful of counts. TCRdb re-derived calls from the reads in MiXCR, one entry per CDR3 protein. The sample holds 170,000 or so distinct CDR3 sequences, roughly a sixth seen once. The sample was CD8+ T cells from PBMCs. This TCR was sampled from a human donor in good health (CMV status not recorded). Some clones in this sample may be carry-over from other donors' samples. V and J are TRBV28 and TRBJ2-7, with D maybe TRBD2 (5 bases). CDR3 protein: CASSLPGVEEQYF. The CDR3 region has the DNA TGTGCCAGCAGTTTGCCCGGGGTTGAAGAGCAGTACTTC.